This T cell receptor (beta chain) was observed in a study of T cells in Graves' hyperthyroidism and ophthalmopathy. TCR beta CDR3 regions were amplified from RNA. The HTBI primer set served for first-round RT-PCR of the TCR CDR3. One entry per CDR3 protein, called by TCRdb with MiXCR from the multiplex PCR reads. Among 650,000 to 850,000 distinct CDR3 sequences listed, around 20% were seen once. This clonotype has at least ten counts. The sequencing sample was made of blood. The receptor was derived from a woman in her fifties or sixties with Graves' hyperthyroidism that later progressed to Graves' ophthalmopathy.

The CDR3 reads CASSQDRGTGHTEAFF. CDR3 nucleotide sequence: TGTGCCAGCAGCCAAGATCGGGGGACAGGGCACACTGAAGCTTTCTTT. The chain combines TRBV4-2 with TRBJ1-1; 9 nucleotides agree with TRBD1. The CDR3 is 16 residues long. Germline-derived CDR1 and CDR2 are LGHNA and YNFKEQ. Germline trimming cut 0 bases from V and 3 bases from J; bases unmatched to any gene: 5.